This record concerns one T cell receptor (beta chain) sequence. CDR1 and CDR2 from the germline V gene are GTSNPN and SVGIG (reference sequence). The CDR3 contains 14 residues. V lost 3 bases to trimming and J lost 1 base, with 13 bases between them. The data are from a study of OX40 agonist ivuxolimab in advanced cancers. Measured with immunoSEQ multiplex PCR; TCRdb has only the in-frame clones, and not every one. The sample holds roughly 50,000 clones, around four fifths seen once. The chain joins TRBV30 to TRBJ2-7; D possibly corresponds to TRBD1 (6 bases). The sequence was obtained from an adult with an advanced solid tumor such as melanoma, head and neck, liver or kidney cancer. The source was CD4+ or CD8+ T cells sorted from blood, collected in a trial of the OX40 agonist ivuxolimab. CDR3 amino acids: CAWRRGGQSYEQYF. DNA of the CDR3: TGTGCCTGGAGAAGGGGTGGACAGTCCTACGAGCAGTACTTC.